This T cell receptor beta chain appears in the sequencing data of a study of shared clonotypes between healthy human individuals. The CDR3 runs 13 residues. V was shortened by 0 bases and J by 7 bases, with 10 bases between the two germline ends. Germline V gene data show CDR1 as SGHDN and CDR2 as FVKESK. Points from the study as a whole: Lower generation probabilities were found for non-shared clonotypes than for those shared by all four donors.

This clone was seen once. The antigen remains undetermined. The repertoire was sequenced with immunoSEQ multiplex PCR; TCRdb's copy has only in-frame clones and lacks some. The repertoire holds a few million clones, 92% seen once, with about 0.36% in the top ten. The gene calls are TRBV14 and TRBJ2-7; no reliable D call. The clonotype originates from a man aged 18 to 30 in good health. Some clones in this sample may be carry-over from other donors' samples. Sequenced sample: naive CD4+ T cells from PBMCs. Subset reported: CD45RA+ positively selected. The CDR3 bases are TGTGCCAGCAGCCAAGATCCTCTTAGGGAGCAGTACTTC. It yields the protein CASSQDPLREQYF.